Listed here is a single T cell receptor beta chain. This entry belongs to a study of cytotoxic CD8 clonotypes in ibrutinib-treated CLL. The junction had 9 bases not matched to a gene; V was cut back by 2 bases and J by 2 bases. In germline, CDR1 is SQVTM, CDR2 ANQGSEA. The CDR3 has 16 amino acids. The table came from immunoSEQ multiplex PCR; TCRdb's copy has only in-frame clones and leaves some out. The sample has about 300,000 clones, approximately 79% seen once. This specimen was PBMCs, taken at disease progression, from a patient treated with ibrutinib. V usage is TRBV29-1 and J usage is TRBJ2-7; 10 bases align to TRBD1. The TCR originated in a human donor with chronic lymphocytic leukemia. For the CDR3, the DNA is TGCAGCGTTGAATTTGGGGACAGGGGCGGTGCCTACGAGCAGTACTTC. Its protein is CSVEFGDRGGAYEQYF.